The sequence of this TCR beta chain was determined in a study of post-analysis software for immune sequencing data (dated by TCRdb to between 2015 and 2017). In terms of the full investigation: Disease courses on record covered relapsing-remitting, secondary progressive and progressive-relapsing multiple sclerosis, though some patients had no subtype annotation. The patient repertoires were set against roughly eleven previously published healthy control repertoires from donors whose ages ranged from about 6 to 25 years. A subset of samples was prepared in parallel using single-end sample barcoding, then pooled and co-amplified after Illumina adapter ligation.

Concerning this clonotype itself: Its target antigen remains unknown. Qualities for individual bases were not recorded, and no much larger clone is one base off.

To demonstrate the VDJtools post-analysis software, the study profiled TCR beta repertoires from the peripheral blood of about 13 young patients with multiple sclerosis. The multiple sclerosis patients were children and adolescents ranging in age from about 6 to 17 years. Broad study findings and their caveats: Significantly lower normalized Chao1 diversity was found in multiple sclerosis patients than in controls, suggesting substantial peripheral T-cell clonal expansion. The multiple sclerosis patient group was slightly younger than the control group. Direct clustering with F measure revealed strong co-clustering of samples prepared in the same batch, which led to a batch-effect correction. Significantly higher frequencies in patients than in controls were found for roughly 5 TRBV segments, including TRBV5-6, TRBV5-1 and TRBV20-1.

Libraries were prepared through PCR. The run used an Illumina HiSeq 2500. Unique molecular identifiers were incorporated into TCR beta cDNA libraries to reduce PCR and sequencing biases. Roughly 500,000 cDNA molecules were obtained for every 1 to 10 million input T cells, so each molecule roughly corresponded to one T cell. The same protocol used for the earlier healthy control dataset was applied to prepare and sequence the patient libraries. Within a given batch, samples were prepared together, multiplexed and sequenced on the same HiSeq lane. Per the source publication's procedure: MIGEC handled the raw barcoded reads, throwing out single-read molecular identifier groups before consensus assembly and CDR3 extraction. Clonotype tables were post-analysed with VDJtools, and diversity was normalized by down-sampling all datasets to the smallest sample size. To correct batch-related cross-sample contamination, repertoire overlap clustering matched CDR3 amino acid sequences but not nucleotide sequences. The raw public data were reprocessed by TCRdb itself: fastp quality trimming at Q25, MiXCR clonotype calling, in-frame beta chains only. Every CDR3 protein is listed once, alongside the most common genes and DNA of its rows. These V and J calls rely on TCRdb rather than the paper's analysis. This sample gives hundreds of thousands of distinct CDR3 sequences in total; roughly 27% of them show up just once. Roughly 0.57% of the sample is in the top ten clones.

V and J lose 3 bases and 1 base, and a span of 12 bases separates them. The CDR3 contains 15 residues, cysteine and phenylalanine counted. Only the CDR3 portion is preserved as DNA: 45 bases, with reading frame beginning at the first base. CDR1 MNHNY and CDR2 SVGAGI are derived from the germline V gene (reference sequence). The chain links TRBV6-6 with TRBJ2-5; the D gene could be either TRBD1 or TRBD2, each agreeing at 5 bases. The receptor comes from a girl aged 5-17 years with multiple sclerosis. The sample was blood. The CDR3 corresponds to CASSYPPGPQETQYF. The DNA reads as follows: TGTGCCAGCAGTTATCCACCGGGGCCCCAAGAGACCCAGTACTTC.